This T cell receptor beta chain was recorded in a study of T cell changes during pregnancy in multiple sclerosis. Repertoires were generated with immunoSEQ multiplex PCR, while TCRdb's copy carries only in-frame clones and drops some. The table lists 100,000 to 130,000 clones, just under 95% of them singletons. The CDR3 covers 13 residues. The V and J ends lost 0 bases and 5 bases respectively, with 2 bases between them. Germline V gives CDR1 SGHTA, CDR2 FQGTGA. The sequenced sample was peripheral blood, obtained in the third trimester of pregnancy. The sequence was obtained from a female donor in good health, enrolled as a control in a pregnancy study. The V and J genes are TRBV7-3 and TRBJ1-6, with no clear D. The CDR3 spells CASSLTNNSPLHF. For the CDR3, the DNA is TGTGCCAGCAGCTTAACTAATAATTCACCCCTCCACTTT.